This is a list of T cell receptor beta chains from one sample in a study of blood T cell repertoires in COVID-19. Here immunoSEQ multiplex PCR was the method, and the copy in TCRdb shows in-frame clones only, minus some. This repertoire shows 90,000 to 140,000 clones, roughly 81% found once; its top ten account for roughly 10%. The sequencing sample was made of peripheral blood. The source is a woman in her 70s with acute or convalescent COVID-19. The CDR3 runs from the conserved cysteine through the conserved F or W. The D gene is left open where the match is weak. Size values are once, few and many counts, or a class for expanded clones, and some rows have none.

clone size	V gene	CDR3 length	J gene	D gene	CDR3 protein	CDR3 DNA
NA	TRBV5-1	16	TRBJ1-6	TRBD1	CASSLEGQGYNSPLHF	TGCGCCAGCAGCTTGGAAGGACAGGGGTATAATTCACCCCTCCACTTT
NA	TRBV28	15	TRBJ1-1	NA	CASSSSGTGSYLAFF	TGTGCCAGCAGTTCCTCAGGTACAGGGAGCTACTTAGCTTTCTTT
once	TRBV3-1/TRBV3-2	17	TRBJ2-1	TRBD2	CASSQVRLAGSYNEQFF	TGTGCCAGCAGCCAAGTGCGCCTAGCGGGGTCCTACAATGAGCAGTTCTTC
once	TRBV7-2	14	TRBJ2-7	NA	CASSEAFGAHEQYF	TGTGCCAGCAGTGAGGCGTTTGGGGCCCACGAGCAGTACTTC
NA	TRBV7-9	14	TRBJ1-3	NA	CASSPPGVLYEVYF	TGTGCCAGCAGCCCCCCCGGGGTCCTGTACGAAGTATATTTT
once	TRBV7-9	14	TRBJ1-6	TRBD1	CASSTEQGVSPLHF	TGTGCCAGCAGCACCGAGCAGGGGGTATCACCCCTCCACTTT
NA	TRBV29-1	15	TRBJ2-5	NA	CSYSWRGDLTETQYF	TGCAGCTACTCCTGGAGGGGAGATTTAACGGAGACCCAGTACTTC
NA	TRBV11-2	15	TRBJ2-7	TRBD2	CASSWTSGNPYEQYF	TGTGCCAGCAGCTGGACTAGCGGGAATCCCTACGAGCAGTACTTC
NA	TRBV19	15	TRBJ2-2	TRBD1	CASRGQGRWTGELFF	TGTGCCAGTAGGGGACAGGGGAGGTGGACCGGGGAGCTGTTTTTT
NA	TRBV7-8	14	TRBJ1-5	TRBD1	CASSFGTGAQPQHF	TGTGCCAGCAGCTTTGGGACAGGGGCTCAGCCCCAGCATTTT
NA	TRBV11-2	14	TRBJ1-4	NA	CASAGGPTNEKLFF	TGTGCCAGCGCCGGGGGGCCCACTAATGAAAAACTGTTTTTT
NA	TRBV11-2	16	TRBJ2-1	TRBD1	CASSLVRQGGNNEQFF	TGTGCCAGCAGCTTAGTTCGACAGGGGGGCAACAATGAGCAGTTCTTC
few	TRBV12-5	14	TRBJ2-7	TRBD1	CASGLTRQGHEQYF	TGTGCTAGTGGTTTGACCCGACAGGGCCACGAGCAGTACTTC
NA	TRBV5-1	13	TRBJ2-5	NA	CASSLAGKETQYF	TGCGCCAGCAGCTTGGCGGGGAAGGAGACCCAGTACTTC
NA	TRBV6-5	15	TRBJ2-5	NA	CASSYSTEYQETQYF	TGTGCCAGCAGTTACTCGACTGAATACCAAGAGACCCAGTACTTC
NA	TRBV5-8	15	TRBJ2-1	TRBD2	CASSGGLADHGEQFF	TGTGCCAGCTCGGGGGGACTAGCAGATCATGGTGAGCAGTTCTTC
few	TRBV6-2/TRBV6-3	14	TRBJ2-1	NA	CASRYRSSYNEQFF	TGTGCCAGCAGGTACAGGAGCTCCTACAATGAGCAGTTCTTC
NA	TRBV9	14	TRBJ2-7	NA	CASSVDGSLAEQYF	TGTGCCAGCAGCGTAGACGGGTCCCTCGCCGAGCAGTACTTC
few	TRBV6-2/TRBV6-3	16	TRBJ2-1	TRBD2	CASSYPRTRGYNEQFF	TGTGCCAGCAGTTACCCCCGGACTAGGGGCTACAATGAGCAGTTCTTC
NA	TRBV19	16	TRBJ2-1	TRBD2	CASSGSTFGLVNEQFF	TGTGCCAGTAGTGGTTCCACATTCGGACTAGTCAATGAGCAGTTCTTC
few	TRBV6-5	14	TRBJ1-1	TRBD1	CASSFDRVNTEAFF	TGTGCCAGCAGCTTCGACAGGGTGAACACTGAAGCTTTCTTT
NA	TRBV2	15	TRBJ1-1	NA	CASTNGGGVNTEAFF	TGTGCCAGCACTAACGGGGGGGGCGTTAACACTGAAGCTTTCTTT
NA	TRBV20-1	15	TRBJ2-7	NA	CSASVDRGDLDEQYF	TGCAGTGCTAGTGTGGACAGAGGGGATTTAGACGAGCAGTACTTC
once	TRBV18	15	TRBJ2-5	NA	CASSPLGHRQETQYF	TGTGCCAGCTCACCTTTGGGACATCGTCAAGAGACCCAGTACTTC
NA	TRBV5-8	17	TRBJ1-6	NA	CASTERGGLSYNSPLHF	TGTGCCAGCACCGAACGGGGGGGCTTGTCCTATAATTCACCCCTCCACTTT
NA	TRBV20-1	11	TRBJ1-1	NA	CSARSGTEAFF	TGCAGTGCCCGAAGCGGCACTGAAGCTTTCTTT
NA	TRBV6-2/TRBV6-3	15	TRBJ2-5	TRBD2	CASSYLAGGQETQYF	TGTGCCAGCAGTTACCTAGCGGGGGGACAAGAGACCCAGTACTTC
few	TRBV13	18	TRBJ2-5	TRBD2	CASSSYTTSGNLIETQYF	TGTGCCAGCAGCTCCTACACGACTAGCGGGAATTTGATAGAGACCCAGTACTTC
NA	TRBV6-2/TRBV6-3	16	TRBJ1-1	NA	CASSYIVGLTKPEAFF	TGTGCCAGCAGTTACATAGTGGGGCTGACCAAGCCTGAAGCTTTCTTT
few	TRBV9	14	TRBJ1-2	NA	CASSPTGDNYGYTF	TGTGCCAGCAGCCCGACAGGAGATAACTATGGCTACACCTTC
NA	TRBV10-3	17	TRBJ2-5	TRBD2	CAIRGTSGGGWQETQYF	TGTGCCATCAGGGGGACTAGCGGTGGAGGGTGGCAAGAGACCCAGTACTTC
NA	TRBV5-4	17	TRBJ1-1	TRBD1	CASSLGGTGFMNTEAFF	TGTGCCAGCAGCTTGGGAGGGACAGGGTTTATGAACACTGAAGCTTTCTTT
NA	TRBV5-1	13	TRBJ1-1	NA	CASSSLKGGEAFF	TGCGCCAGCAGCTCCCTCAAAGGGGGTGAAGCTTTCTTT
NA	TRBV29-1	11	TRBJ1-2	NA	CSASTGYGYTF	TGCAGCGCGTCGACAGGCTATGGCTACACCTTC
NA	TRBV29-1	17	TRBJ2-7	TRBD2	CSIQGGTSGSSSYEQYF	TGCAGCATCCAGGGGGGGACTAGCGGTTCAAGCTCCTACGAGCAGTACTTC
NA	TRBV9	15	TRBJ1-5	NA	CASSVGDNGNQPQHF	TGTGCCAGCAGCGTAGGGGACAATGGGAATCAGCCCCAGCATTTT
NA	TRBV6-5	15	TRBJ2-3	NA	CASRHEPLASDTQYF	TGTGCCAGCAGACATGAGCCCCTAGCGTCAGATACGCAGTATTTT
NA	TRBV6-6	15	TRBJ2-1	TRBD2	CASSLAGGGYNEQFF	TGTGCCAGCAGCTTAGCGGGAGGGGGATACAATGAGCAGTTCTTC